The source of this T cell receptor beta chain is a study of PD-1 blockade in mismatch repair-deficient tumors. Notes on this clone: As yet, its antigen is unknown.

The protocol was immunoSEQ multiplex PCR, while the TCRdb copy is restricted to in-frame clones and leaves out a portion. Among some 120,000 clones, 70% to 80% were seen once, and the ten largest hold 4% to 6%. General study results and limits: Tumor-resident clones, often absent from pretreatment blood, expanded after pembrolizumab and then contracted.

The CDR3 is made up of 14 amino acids. The trim removed 5 bases at V and 5 bases at J, leaving 7 bases unmatched. Germline V gene data show CDR1 as MNHNS and CDR2 as SASEGT. J is TRBJ2-5 and V is TRBV6-1, with 8 bases that match TRBD1. This receptor was identified in an adult with mismatch repair-deficient cancer. The specimen was peripheral blood, collected more than 58 weeks after starting pembrolizumab. This CDR3 is CASSTGQGRETQYF. The DNA of the CDR3 is TGTGCCAGCAGTACAGGACAGGGAAGGGAGACCCAGTACTTC.